Presented here are 27 T cell receptor beta chains from one specimen sequenced in a study of cytomegalovirus exposure and HLA in healthy donors. The PCR made use of 60 Vbeta and 13 Jbeta primers. Here immunoSEQ multiplex PCR was the method, and the copy in TCRdb shows in-frame clones only, minus some. The sample has 100,000 to 150,000 clones; about 84% are singletons. Sequencing was carried out using PBMCs. All receptors come from a man aged 18 to 29 in good health and CMV-seropositive.

The genes are TRBV19 and TRBJ2-2; D is perhaps TRBD2 (6 bases). Germline V lookup: CDR1 LNHDA, CDR2 SQIVND (reference sequence). The CDR3 extends over 14 amino acids. V was cut by 3 bases and J by 6 bases, with 11 bases left in between. For the CDR3, the DNA is TGTGCCAGTAGTATCGAGTGGGGGGCCGGGGAGCTGTTTTTT. This codes for CASSIEWGAGELFF.

The chain links TRBV19 to TRBJ1-2; 8 positions agree with TRBD1. The trim removed 4 bases at V and 4 bases at J, leaving 5 bases unmatched. CDR1 and CDR2 from the germline V gene are LNHDA and SQIVND (reference sequence). This CDR3 region has 14 residues. In DNA, the CDR3 is TGTGCCAGTAGTACGGACAGGGTATCCTATGGCTACACCTTC. It translates to CASSTDRVSYGYTF.

In nucleotides, the CDR3 is TGTGCCAGCAGTTATTTTTTGCAGGGAGGTAGCTACGAGCAGTACTTC. Translated, it gives CASSYFLQGGSYEQYF. The chain couples TRBV6-6 to TRBJ2-7, with a tentative D call TRBD2 (6 bases). This CDR3 region has 16 residues. The V gene's germline CDR1 is MNHNY and CDR2 SVGAGI (reference sequence). The germline V and J ends were trimmed by 3 bases and 3 bases, with 18 bases remaining between them.

This clone was seen more than once but under ten times. The rearrangement joins TRBV6-6 to TRBJ1-3; 8 bases map to TRBD1. The V gene end was trimmed by 6 bases and the J gene end by 2 bases; junction bases not matched to a gene: 9. Germline loops: CDR1 MNHNY, CDR2 SVGAGI (reference sequence). This CDR3 is built from 16 residues. The CDR3 here is CASSLEQGATGNTIYF. CDR3 DNA: TGTGCCAGCAGCCTCGAGCAGGGGGCAACTGGAAACACCATATATTTT.

This chain uses TRBV7-6 with TRBJ2-1; D uncertain. The CDR3 runs 15 residues. Germline V gene sequence: CDR1 SGHVS, CDR2 FNYEAQ. Trimming cost V 5 bases and J 4 bases, with 15 bases left between them. Here the CDR3 reads CASSEEVFVYNEQFF. CDR3 nucleotides: TGTGCCAGCAGCGAAGAGGTATTCGTTTACAATGAGCAGTTCTTC.

The chain combines TRBV2 with TRBJ2-1; 10 bases map to TRBD1. With 2 bases clipped from V and 3 bases from J, the junction kept 1 base outside the gene matches. CDR1 SNHLY and CDR2 FYNNEI come from the germline V gene. This CDR3 comprises 15 residues. The CDR3 sequence is CASSEWDRGYNEQFF. DNA of the CDR3: TGTGCCAGCAGTGAATGGGACAGGGGCTACAATGAGCAGTTCTTC.

The rearrangement joins TRBV30 to TRBJ1-5; 7 positions match TRBD1. J lost 4 bases, V lost 5 bases, and 8 bases had no gene match. This CDR3 has 14 residues. Per the germline V gene, CDR1 is GTSNPN and CDR2 is SVGIG (reference sequence). CDR3 DNA sequence: TGTGCCTGGGGGAAAGGGGGCCTAAATCAGCCCCAGCATTTT. Amino acid sequence: CAWGKGGLNQPQHF.

V usage is TRBV10-3 and J usage is TRBJ2-5, with 9 bases identical to TRBD2. J lost 2 bases, V lost 5 bases, and 9 bases had no gene match. CDR1 and CDR2 from the germline V gene are ENHRY and SYGVKD. The CDR3 has 16 amino acids. CDR3 DNA: TGTGCCATCAGTCAGGGCGGGGCGGGAGGGCAAGAGACCCAGTACTTC. Encoded protein: CAISQGGAGGQETQYF.

This clone occurred a few times. This rearrangement joins TRBV5-5 to TRBJ1-2, with TRBD1 as a possible D gene (6 bases). Germline V gene lookup returns CDR1 SGHKS and CDR2 YYEKEE (reference sequence). Trimming pared 1 base from V and 6 bases from J, leaving 19 bases between. This CDR3 spans 16 amino acids. In DNA form, the CDR3 reads TGTGCCAGCAGCTTGACGGGGGGCGCGTGGGAAAATGGCTACACCTTC. Protein: CASSLTGGAWENGYTF.

The J gene is TRBJ1-2, the V gene TRBV7-2; D unclear. CDR1 is SGHTA, CDR2 FQGNSA, per germline. The CDR3 loop spans 12 amino acids. The V gene lost 5 bases and the J gene lost 8 bases, with 12 bases spanning the gap. The CDR3 DNA reads TGTGCCAGCAGCCCTAGTGGCCGCGGCTACACCTTC. It specifies CASSPSGRGYTF.

This chain connects TRBV4-2 to TRBJ1-5, with 7 bases identical to TRBD1. This CDR3 spans 16 amino acids. V gave up 0 bases and J gave up 6 bases; unmatched junction bases: 8. In germline, CDR1 is LGHNA, CDR2 YNFKEQ. The DNA of the CDR3 is TGTGCCAGCAGCCAAGATGAAGGGACAGTCCCTCAGCCCCAGCATTTT. Translation: CASSQDEGTVPQPQHF.

J is TRBJ2-7 and V is TRBV6-1, with 7 bases lining up with TRBD1. This CDR3 is 14 amino acids long. Germline V gene lookup returns CDR1 MNHNS and CDR2 SASEGT. Unmatched junction bases numbered 7, after V lost 8 bases and J lost 0 bases. The CDR3 reads CASRVGGSSYEQYF. CDR3 in DNA: TGTGCCAGCCGTGTAGGGGGCAGCTCCTACGAGCAGTACTTC.

This chain uses TRBV5-4 with TRBJ1-2; TRBD1 matches at 9 bases. Germline V gene data show CDR1 as SGHNT and CDR2 as YYREEE (reference sequence). The CDR3 extends over 14 amino acids. V shed 4 bases, J shed 7 bases, and the junction held 8 bases outside the gene matches. The CDR3 nucleotides read TGTGCCAGCAGCCCCCGGGACAGGGTACTTGGCTACACCTTC. Encoded protein: CASSPRDRVLGYTF.

The J gene is TRBJ1-4, the V gene TRBV15, with D maybe TRBD1 (5 bases). The CDR3 totals 15 residues. Germline assignment: CDR1 LNHNV and CDR2 YYDKDF (reference sequence). Trimming left V 11 bases short and J 8 bases short, with 24 bases between. CDR3 region: CAAEGRGRSGEKLFF. The DNA of the CDR3 is TGTGCCGCCGAGGGGCGGGGGAGGTCAGGAGAAAAACTGTTTTTT. The whole variable domain, remainder taken from reference TRBV15 and TRBJ1-4, is DAMVIQNPRYQVTQFGKPVTLSCSQTLNHNVMYWYQQKSSQAPKLLFHYYDKDFNNEADTPDNFQSRRPNTSFCFLDIRSPGLGDTAMYLCAAEGRGRSGEKLFFGSGTQLSVL.

The rearrangement joins TRBV6-4 to TRBJ1-2; 9 nucleotides line up with TRBD1. CDR1 and CDR2 (germline): MRHNA, SNTAGT. The CDR3 has 13 residues. V shed 5 bases and J 5 bases; nucleotides not matched to a gene: 3. CDR3 DNA sequence: TGTGCCAGCAGTTTGACAGGGGGTTATGGCTACACCTTC. Protein sequence: CASSLTGGYGYTF.

The chain is built from TRBV7-9 and TRBJ1-2; TRBD1 is a possible D gene (6 bases). V was cut by 3 bases and J by 9 bases, with 20 bases left in between. CDR3 size: 15 residues. CDR1 is SEHNR, CDR2 FQNEAQ, per germline (reference sequence). The CDR3 region has the DNA TGTGCCAGCAGCTTTTTTTCCGGACAGCCTTCGCGCTACACCTTC. Translated: CASSFFSGQPSRYTF.

V is TRBV5-6 and J is TRBJ1-5, with 7 bases lining up with TRBD1. Unmatched junction bases numbered 5, after V lost 2 bases and J lost 6 bases. There are 14 residues in the CDR3. Germline-derived CDR1 and CDR2 are SGHDT and YYEEEE. CDR3 region: CASSLRQGAQPQHF. The CDR3 region has the DNA TGTGCCAGCAGCTTACGACAGGGCGCTCAGCCCCAGCATTTT.

This sequence joins TRBV5-4 and TRBJ2-7; 9 positions agree with TRBD1. The CDR3 covers 14 residues. Germline V gene lookup returns CDR1 SGHNT and CDR2 YYREEE (reference sequence). V was clipped by 4 bases and J by 2 bases; unmatched bases: 4. The CDR3 DNA is TGTGCCAGCAGCCGGACAGGGGTAACCTACGAGCAGTACTTC. Its translation: CASSRTGVTYEQYF.

V and J are TRBV6-1 and TRBJ1-2; 8 bases match TRBD1. There are 14 residues in the CDR3. From germline, CDR1 is MNHNS and CDR2 SASEGT. The trim removed 5 bases at V and 1 base at J, leaving 3 bases unmatched. The CDR3 here is CASSYGQGNYGYTF. CDR3 coding DNA: TGTGCCAGCAGTTATGGACAGGGTAACTATGGCTACACCTTC.

The chain links TRBV6-1 to TRBJ2-2; possibly TRBD2 for D (6 bases). The CDR3 length is 14 residues. Per the germline V gene, CDR1 is MNHNS and CDR2 is SASEGT. V dropped 5 bases and J dropped 1 base, with 8 bases sitting between them. DNA for the CDR3: TGTGCCAGCAGTAAGACTAGGAACACCGGGGAGCTGTTTTTT. Translated, it gives CASSKTRNTGELFF.

For the CDR3, the DNA is TGTGCCAGCAGCCCCGGGGCGGGGGAGAGCTCCTACGAGCAGTACTTC. Its protein is CASSPGAGESSYEQYF. This chain connects TRBV7-9 to TRBJ2-7; the match to TRBD2 covers 7 bases. Germline trimming cut 5 bases from V and 0 bases from J; bases unmatched to any gene: 10. Germline V gene data show CDR1 as SEHNR and CDR2 as FQNEAQ (reference sequence). CDR3 size: 16 residues.

The chain has TRBV4-3 and TRBJ2-4, with D perhaps TRBD2 (7 bases). The CDR3 is 17 amino acids. The germline V gene encodes CDR1 LGHNA and CDR2 YSLEER. V dropped 4 bases and J dropped 6 bases, with 22 bases sitting between them. The CDR3 nucleotides are TGCGCCAGCAGCCCTGCGGGGGCGCATGTGGCAGGAAACATTCAGTACTTC. Amino acids: CASSPAGAHVAGNIQYF.

This chain connects TRBV4-3 to TRBJ1-2; the D is unclear. Looked up from germline, CDR1 is LGHNA and CDR2 is YSLEER. Between the trimmed V and J ends, which lost 0 bases and 6 bases, there was a span of 11 bases. This CDR3 has 14 residues. For the CDR3, the DNA is TGCGCCAGCAGCCAAGAAGTACTCCTGGATGGCTACACCTTC. Amino acids: CASSQEVLLDGYTF.

There are a few counts of this clone. The chain carries TRBV5-5 and TRBJ2-3; 7 bases match TRBD1. There are 16 residues in the CDR3. V lost 3 bases, J lost 0 bases, and 7 bases stayed unmatched. Germline V gene data show CDR1 as SGHKS and CDR2 as YYEKEE (reference sequence). The CDR3 DNA reads TGTGCCAGCAGCTCCGTAGGGGGCCTCAGCACAGATACGCAGTATTTT. Translated: CASSSVGGLSTDTQYF.

This clone turned up a few times. V usage is TRBV7-9 and J usage is TRBJ2-2; 8 bases are shared with TRBD2. Germline trimming cut 2 bases from V and 4 bases from J; bases unmatched to any gene: 3. The CDR3 sequence is 15 residues long. In germline, CDR1 is SEHNR, CDR2 FQNEAQ (reference sequence). As DNA, the CDR3 is TGTGCCAGCAGCTTAAGCGGGAGCGGCACCGGGGAGCTGTTTTTT. Protein product: CASSLSGSGTGELFF.

The rearrangement joins TRBV7-6 to TRBJ1-3; 7 nucleotides line up with TRBD1. The length of the CDR3 is 17 residues. Germline CDR1 and CDR2: SGHVS and FNYEAQ. With V trimmed by 5 bases and J by 0 bases, 10 bases remained unmatched. CDR3 loop: CASSPDNRGRSGNTIYF. In DNA, the CDR3 is TGTGCCAGCAGCCCGGACAACAGGGGCCGCTCTGGAAACACCATATATTTT. Combining the CDR3 with reference TRBV7-6 and TRBJ1-3 gives the whole variable domain GAGVSQSPRYKVTKRGQDVALRCDPISGHVSLYWYRQALGQGPEFLTYFNYEAQQDKSGLPNDRFSAERPEGSISTLTIQRTEQRDSAMYRCASSPDNRGRSGNTIYFGEGSWLTVV.

The chain has TRBV5-1 and TRBJ2-2, with D unresolved. From germline, CDR1 is SGHRS and CDR2 YFSETQ. The CDR3 loop spans 15 amino acids. The V end was cut by 0 bases, the J end by 1 base, with 7 bases between. CDR3 nucleotide sequence: TGCGCCAGCAGCTTGGTAGTCGGGAACACCGGGGAGCTGTTTTTT. Translated: CASSLVVGNTGELFF.